This is a list of T cell receptor beta chains from one sample in a study of blood T cell repertoires in COVID-19. The assay was immunoSEQ multiplex PCR, and TCRdb's table has in-frame clones only and misses some. The data show over 45,000 clones, 82% seen once. The sample was peripheral blood. These receptors all come from a man aged 40-55 years with acute or convalescent COVID-19. The conserved cysteine and the conserved F or W are not part of the CDR3 here.

V gene: TRBV12-5
CDR3 protein: ASGLGDGNPYGYT

V gene: TRBV3-1/TRBV3-2
CDR3 protein: ASSQETTSGGANRLF

V gene: TRBV30
CDR3 protein: ASNKQGRAYEQY

V gene: TRBV29-1
CDR3 protein: SVRSGSNQPQH

V gene: TRBV2
CDR3 protein: ASSSQGASVGDEKLF

V gene: TRBV6-5
CDR3 protein: ASSYSRGPEAF

V gene: TRBV30
CDR3 protein: AWRQASTIY

V gene: TRBV27
CDR3 protein: ASSRTFQGTQY

V gene: TRBV2
CDR3 protein: ASREYHLVTPMVANYGYT

V gene: TRBV30
CDR3 protein: AWSVSFNERQF

V gene: TRBV7-9
CDR3 protein: ASSPAGSGNTIY

V gene: TRBV6-2/TRBV6-3
CDR3 protein: ASSYWTGDVNYQPQH

V gene: TRBV7-9
CDR3 protein: ASSLDGQGSKQY

V gene: TRBV7-7
CDR3 protein: ASSLGTGLDEQY

V gene: TRBV2
CDR3 protein: ASRGQVLTEAF

V gene: TRBV4-1
CDR3 protein: ASSHDDRGSEKLF

V gene: TRBV4-1
CDR3 protein: ASSLKGGGGTDTQY

V gene: TRBV5-1
CDR3 protein: ASSKDRVNTEAF

V gene: TRBV24-1
CDR3 protein: ATSAGGHQETQY

V gene: TRBV20-1
CDR3 protein: SVNRVGGYT

V gene: TRBV6-2/TRBV6-3
CDR3 protein: ASSYGGGNEQY

V gene: TRBV19
CDR3 protein: ASNKIEGETRRAF

V gene: TRBV7-2
CDR3 protein: ASTKTPNQPQH

V gene: TRBV7-9
CDR3 protein: ASSLEGGNYGYT

V gene: TRBV7-3
CDR3 protein: ASFSRGNQPQH

V gene: TRBV18
CDR3 protein: ASSPPERGGEKLF

V gene: TRBV18
CDR3 protein: ASSPVDSSNQPQH

V gene: TRBV10-3
CDR3 protein: AISVEGGGTEAF

V gene: TRBV7-8
CDR3 protein: ASSPPGLPNYGYT

V gene: TRBV6-6
CDR3 protein: ATSGQGVRSYEQY

V gene: TRBV10-3
CDR3 protein: ASAPGAGGEQF

V gene: TRBV2
CDR3 protein: ASKTTGGSLYYEQY

V gene: TRBV19
CDR3 protein: ASSIDFSSYGYT

V gene: TRBV5-1
CDR3 protein: ASSPTGLAGETQY

V gene: TRBV5-1
CDR3 protein: ASSSYSGGVPYEQY

V gene: TRBV5-1
CDR3 protein: ASMGAPNEKLF

V gene: TRBV7-2
CDR3 protein: ASSLAGAGTQY

V gene: TRBV6-5
CDR3 protein: ASRGEGGEKLF

V gene: TRBV6-5
CDR3 protein: ASRRTLGEELF

V gene: TRBV19
CDR3 protein: ASNTGTYTDTQY

V gene: TRBV4-2
CDR3 protein: ASSQDQGARNEKLF

V gene: TRBV7-2
CDR3 protein: ASSARLAGGYEQY

V gene: TRBV6-2/TRBV6-3
CDR3 protein: ASSSGGIAGNTIY

V gene: TRBV6-1
CDR3 protein: ASSDPSGDIRNYGYT

V gene: TRBV5-6
CDR3 protein: ASSLVGQSIYGYT

V gene: TRBV4-2
CDR3 protein: ASSPRGQQETQY

V gene: TRBV19
CDR3 protein: ATDSGTGSSSYNSPLH

V gene: TRBV5-1
CDR3 protein: ASSLGQATDTQY

V gene: TRBV29-1
CDR3 protein: SVRTSNSGNTIY

V gene: TRBV21-1
CDR3 protein: ASSIRTGHTEAF

V gene: TRBV6-2/TRBV6-3
CDR3 protein: ASSLPGQGM

V gene: TRBV2
CDR3 protein: ASSGRDGYT

V gene: TRBV7-8
CDR3 protein: ASSSQGTMNTEAF

V gene: TRBV7-9
CDR3 protein: ASINQGGGELF

V gene: TRBV5-1
CDR3 protein: ASSLWTGDNEQF

V gene: TRBV7-9
CDR3 protein: ASGQGQYNSPLH

V gene: TRBV28
CDR3 protein: ASGTQNSYGYT

V gene: TRBV24-1
CDR3 protein: ATSDSRNYGYT

V gene: TRBV6-5
CDR3 protein: ASSRDRGNEKLF

V gene: TRBV2
CDR3 protein: ASRGMRDQPQH